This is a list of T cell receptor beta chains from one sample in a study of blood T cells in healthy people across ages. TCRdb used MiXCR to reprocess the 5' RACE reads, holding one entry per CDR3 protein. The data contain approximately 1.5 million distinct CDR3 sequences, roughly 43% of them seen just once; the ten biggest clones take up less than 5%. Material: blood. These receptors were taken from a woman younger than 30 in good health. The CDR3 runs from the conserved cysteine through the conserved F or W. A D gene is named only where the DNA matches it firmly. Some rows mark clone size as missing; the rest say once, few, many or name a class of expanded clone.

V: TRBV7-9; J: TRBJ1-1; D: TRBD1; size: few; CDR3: CASSPGYRGIPNTEAFF; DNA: TGTGCCAGCAGCCCAGGGTACAGGGGGATACCGAACACTGAAGCTTTCTTT
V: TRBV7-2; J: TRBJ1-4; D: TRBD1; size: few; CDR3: CASSPDRAEKLFF; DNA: TGTGCCAGCAGCCCGGACAGGGCCGAAAAACTGTTTTTT
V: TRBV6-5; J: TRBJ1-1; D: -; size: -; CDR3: CASRLGGRYNTEAFF; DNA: TGTGCCAGTCGCTTAGGGGGACGTTACAACACTGAAGCTTTCTTT
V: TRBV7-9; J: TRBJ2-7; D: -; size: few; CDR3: CASSLDGVDSYEQYF; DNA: TGTGCCAGCAGCTTAGATGGGGTAGATTCCTACGAGCAGTACTTC
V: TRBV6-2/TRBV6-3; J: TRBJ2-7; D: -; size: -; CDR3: CASSYRGLLSYEQYF; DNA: TGTGCCAGCAGTTACCGCGGGCTCCTCTCCTACGAGCAGTACTTC
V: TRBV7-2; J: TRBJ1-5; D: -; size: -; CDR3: CASSLMARDLPSPQHF; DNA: TGTGCCAGCAGTTTAATGGCTCGGGACCTTCCATCTCCCCAGCATTTT
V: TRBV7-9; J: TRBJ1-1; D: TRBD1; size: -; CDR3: CASSSRDRVTEAFF; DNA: TGTGCCAGCAGCTCCCGGGACAGGGTTACTGAAGCTTTCTTT
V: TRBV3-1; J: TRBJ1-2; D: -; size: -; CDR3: CASSQEQGGGYTF; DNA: TGTGCCAGCAGCCAGGAACAGGGAGGTGGCTACACCTTC
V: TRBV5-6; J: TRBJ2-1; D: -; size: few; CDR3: CASSTIVNEQFF; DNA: TGTGCCAGCAGCACCATCGTGAATGAGCAGTTCTTC
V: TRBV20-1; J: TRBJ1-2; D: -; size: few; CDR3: CSARDLGSVSNYGYTF; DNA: TGCAGTGCTAGAGATCTCGGCAGCGTCAGTAACTATGGCTACACCTTC
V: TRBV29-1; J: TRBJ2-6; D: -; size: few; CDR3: CSVGGANVLTF; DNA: TGCAGCGTTGGAGGGGCCAACGTCCTGACTTTC
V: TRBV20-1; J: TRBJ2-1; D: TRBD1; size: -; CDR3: CSAPQGYEQFF; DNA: TGCAGTGCTCCACAGGGGTATGAGCAGTTCTTC
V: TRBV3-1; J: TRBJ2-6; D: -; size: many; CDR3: CASSQEWGSGANVLTF; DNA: TGTGCCAGCAGCCAAGAATGGGGGTCTGGGGCCAACGTCCTGACTTTC
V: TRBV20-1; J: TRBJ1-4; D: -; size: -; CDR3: CSARGKTYATNEKLFF; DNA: TGCAGTGCTAGAGGGAAGACTTATGCAACTAATGAAAAACTGTTTTTT
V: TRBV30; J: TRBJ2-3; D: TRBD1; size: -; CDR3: CAWDRDRLTDTQYF; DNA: TGTGCCTGGGACCGGGACAGGCTAACAGATACGCAGTATTTT
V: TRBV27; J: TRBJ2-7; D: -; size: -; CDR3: CASSFSGGINEQYF; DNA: TGTGCCAGCAGTTTTTCTGGGGGGATTAATGAGCAGTACTTC
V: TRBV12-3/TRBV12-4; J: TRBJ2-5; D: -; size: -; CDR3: CTSTGTIQETQYF; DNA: TGTACCAGCACCGGGACAATTCAAGAGACCCAGTACTTC
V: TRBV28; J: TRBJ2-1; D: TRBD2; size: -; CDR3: CASSDGLAETNEQFF; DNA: TGTGCCAGCAGTGACGGACTAGCGGAGACTAATGAGCAGTTCTTC
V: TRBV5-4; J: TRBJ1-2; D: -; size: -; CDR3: CASSLVTSANYGYTF; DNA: TGTGCCAGCAGCTTGGTGACATCTGCTAACTATGGCTACACCTTC
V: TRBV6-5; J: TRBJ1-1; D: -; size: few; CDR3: CASSRDRGPNTEAFF; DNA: TGTGCCAGCAGTCGCGATCGGGGGCCGAACACTGAAGCTTTCTTT
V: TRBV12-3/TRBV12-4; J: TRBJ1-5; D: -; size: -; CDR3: CASRFSLERNQPQHF; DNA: TGTGCCAGCAGGTTCTCCCTTGAGCGCAATCAGCCCCAGCATTTT
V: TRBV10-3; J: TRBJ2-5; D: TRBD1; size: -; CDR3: CAIRTGTGGAETQYF; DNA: TGTGCCATCAGAACCGGGACAGGGGGCGCGGAGACCCAGTACTTC
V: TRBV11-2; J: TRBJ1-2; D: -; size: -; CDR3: CASSFPSLVYGYTF; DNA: TGTGCCAGCAGCTTTCCCAGTCTGGTCTATGGCTACACCTTC
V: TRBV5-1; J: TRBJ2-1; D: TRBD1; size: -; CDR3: CASNYRRDRYNEQFF; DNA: TGCGCCAGCAACTACCGACGGGACAGATACAATGAGCAGTTCTTC
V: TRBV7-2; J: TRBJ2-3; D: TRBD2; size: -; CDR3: CASSQPGTSVDTQYF; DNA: TGTGCCAGCAGTCAACCTGGGACTAGCGTAGATACGCAGTATTTT
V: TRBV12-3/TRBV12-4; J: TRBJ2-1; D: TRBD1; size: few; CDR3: CASSFRRDRGNEQFF; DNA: TGTGCCAGCAGTTTTCGCCGGGACAGGGGGAATGAGCAGTTCTTC
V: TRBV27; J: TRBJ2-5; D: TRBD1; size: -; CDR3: CASSLSGTGMGTQYF; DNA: TGTGCCAGCAGTTTATCGGGGACAGGGATGGGGACCCAGTACTTC
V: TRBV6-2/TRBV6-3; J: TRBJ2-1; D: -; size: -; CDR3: CASRATSDEQFF; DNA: TGTGCCAGCAGAGCGACTAGTGATGAGCAGTTCTTC
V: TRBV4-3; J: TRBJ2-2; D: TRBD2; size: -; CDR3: CASSNLAGGTGELFF; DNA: TGCGCCAGCAGCAACCTAGCGGGGGGAACCGGGGAGCTGTTTTTT
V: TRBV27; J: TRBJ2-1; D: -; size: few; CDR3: CASRGRATYNEQFF; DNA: TGTGCCAGCAGGGGCAGGGCGACATACAATGAGCAGTTCTTC
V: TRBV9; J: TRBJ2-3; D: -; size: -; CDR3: CASSVDRVTDTQYF; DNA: TGTGCCAGCAGCGTAGACAGGGTGACAGATACGCAGTATTTT
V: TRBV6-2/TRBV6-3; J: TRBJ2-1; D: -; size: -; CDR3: CASSYLGVAVNNEQFF; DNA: TGTGCCAGCAGTTACCTGGGGGTAGCGGTAAACAATGAGCAGTTCTTC
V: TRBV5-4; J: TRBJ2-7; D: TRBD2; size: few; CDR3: CASSLGTSGLSEQYF; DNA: TGTGCCAGCAGCTTGGGGACTAGCGGGCTCTCTGAGCAGTACTTC
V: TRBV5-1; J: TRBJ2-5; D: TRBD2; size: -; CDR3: CASSLRLAGSSEETQYF; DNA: TGCGCCAGCAGCCTGAGACTAGCGGGGAGTTCGGAGGAGACCCAGTACTTC
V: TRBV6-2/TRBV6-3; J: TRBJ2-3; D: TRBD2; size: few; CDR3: CASSYSGTSGIKTDTQYF; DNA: TGTGCCAGCAGTTACTCCGGGACTAGCGGGATAAAGACAGATACGCAGTATTTT
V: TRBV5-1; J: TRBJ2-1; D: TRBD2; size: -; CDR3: CASIIGTSGGDEQFF; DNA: TGCGCCAGCATCATTGGGACTAGCGGGGGAGATGAGCAGTTCTTC
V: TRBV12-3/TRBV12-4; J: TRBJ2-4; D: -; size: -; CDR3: CASSPLTGKEAKNIQYF; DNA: TGTGCCAGCAGTCCACTCACAGGGAAAGAGGCCAAAAACATTCAGTACTTC
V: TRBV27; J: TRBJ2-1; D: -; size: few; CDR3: CASSSGRYEQFF; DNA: TGTGCCAGCAGTTCTGGACGCTATGAGCAGTTCTTC
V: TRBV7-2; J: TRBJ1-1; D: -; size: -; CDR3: CASSLAQRTVRPFIGEAFF; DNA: TGTGCCAGCAGCTTAGCGCAGAGGACAGTTCGCCCATTCATAGGTGAAGCTTTCTTT
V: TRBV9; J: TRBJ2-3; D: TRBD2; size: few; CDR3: CASSVGTSGVRYTDTQYF; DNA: TGTGCCAGCAGCGTAGGTACTAGCGGGGTGAGATACACAGATACGCAGTATTTT
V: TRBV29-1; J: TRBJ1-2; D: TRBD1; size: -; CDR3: CSVQDRSYGYTF; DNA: TGCAGCGTCCAGGACAGGAGCTATGGCTACACCTTC
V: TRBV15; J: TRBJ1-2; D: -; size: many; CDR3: CATSRDRNGYTF; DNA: TGTGCCACCAGCAGAGATCGAAATGGCTACACCTTC
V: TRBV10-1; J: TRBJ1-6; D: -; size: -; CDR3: CASSLENNSPLHF; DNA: TGCGCCAGCAGTCTGGAGAACAATTCACCCCTCCACTTT
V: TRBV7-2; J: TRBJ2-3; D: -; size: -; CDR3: CASRLTSSTDTRYF; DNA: TGTGCCAGCCGACTAACCTCTAGCACAGATACGCGGTATTTT
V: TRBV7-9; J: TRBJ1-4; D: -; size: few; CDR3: CASSAAGATNEKLFF; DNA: TGTGCCAGCAGCGCCGCGGGTGCAACTAATGAAAAACTGTTTTTT
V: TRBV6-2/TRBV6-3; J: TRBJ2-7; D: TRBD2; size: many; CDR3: CASSYGTSSEQYF; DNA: TGTGCCAGCAGTTACGGGACTAGCTCCGAGCAGTACTTC
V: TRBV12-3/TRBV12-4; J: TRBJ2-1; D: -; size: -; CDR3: CASSFRLSYNGQFF; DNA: TGTGCCAGCAGTTTTCGGTTGTCCTACAATGGGCAGTTCTTC
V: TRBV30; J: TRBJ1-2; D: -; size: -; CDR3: CAWSVGVITYGYTF; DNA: TGTGCCTGGAGTGTAGGGGTCATAACTTACGGCTACACCTTC
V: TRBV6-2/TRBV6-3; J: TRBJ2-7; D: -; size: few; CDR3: CASTKGEIIYEQYF; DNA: TGTGCCAGCACCAAGGGGGAAATAATCTACGAGCAGTACTTC
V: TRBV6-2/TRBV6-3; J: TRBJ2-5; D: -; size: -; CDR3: CASSTGQSQYF; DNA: TGTGCCAGCAGTACCGGACAGAGCCAGTACTTC
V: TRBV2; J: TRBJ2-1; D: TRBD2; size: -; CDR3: CASGVAGTRGNEQFF; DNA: TGTGCCAGCGGTGTGGCCGGGACTAGAGGCAATGAGCAGTTCTTC
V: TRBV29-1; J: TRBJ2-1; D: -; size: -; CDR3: CSVGDGYTYNEQFF; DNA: TGCAGCGTTGGGGATGGGTACACCTACAATGAGCAGTTCTTC
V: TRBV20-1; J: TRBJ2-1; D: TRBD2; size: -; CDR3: CSARPSGGAREQFF; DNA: TGCAGTGCTAGACCCAGCGGGGGGGCACGTGAGCAGTTCTTC
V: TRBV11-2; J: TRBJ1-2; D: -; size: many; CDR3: CASSSRSYGYTF; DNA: TGTGCCAGCAGTAGCAGGAGCTATGGCTACACCTTC
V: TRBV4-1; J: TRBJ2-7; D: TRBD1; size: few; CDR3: CASSQPGQGNSGQYF; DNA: TGCGCCAGCAGCCAACCGGGACAGGGAAATTCAGGGCAGTACTTC